These 2 T cell receptor beta chains came from one sample sequenced in a study of T cell responses to AZD1222 COVID-19 vaccine (dated by TCRdb to about 2021). Taken with the paper, the label for time point translates to: baseline before first vaccination. Library generation was performed with the immunoSEQ multiplex PCR assay. The clones in this table, taken by TCRdb from immuneACCESS, are in-frame only. Not every clone is retained; where verified, under half of the shortfall comes from an unresolved V gene, and the cause of the rest is unknown. This sample lists 170,000 or so clones; 90% were detected once. Clones ranked in the top ten supply more than 1.3% of the sample. This material consisted of peripheral blood, taken on day 0 of AZD1222 vaccination. The receptors derive from an adult in good health.

This rearrangement joins TRBV5-8 to TRBJ2-3, with TRBD2 identical over 10 bases. Germline assignment: CDR1 SGHTS and CDR2 YDEGEE. Germline trimming cut 9 bases from V and 7 bases from J; bases unmatched to any gene: 20. The CDR3 runs 17 residues. The chain's CDR3 is CAIRRALAGDGRNTQYF. In DNA, the CDR3 is TGTGCCATTCGCAGGGCCCTAGCGGGGGATGGACGGAATACGCAGTATTTT. Supplemented by reference TRBV5-8 and TRBJ2-3, the full variable domain reads EAGVTQSPTHLIKTRGQQATLRCSPISGHTSVYWYQQALGLGLQFLLWYDEGEERNRGNFPPRFSGRQFPNYSSELNVNALELEDSALYLCAIRRALAGDGRNTQYFGPGTRLTVL.

The CDR3 region is CASGKGGNTEAFF. In DNA form, the CDR3 reads TGTGCTAGTGGAAAGGGCGGGAACACTGAAGCTTTCTTT. This chain links TRBV12-5 with TRBJ1-1; D is undetermined. V was trimmed by 6 bases and J by 1 base, leaving 9 bases between them. The germline CDR1 and CDR2 sequences are LGHNT and FRNRAP. This CDR3 region has 13 residues. Based on the CDR3 plus reference TRBV12-5 and TRBJ1-1, the full variable domain is DARVTQTPRHKVTEMGQEVTMRCQPILGHNTVFWYRQTMMQGLELLAYFRNRAPLDDSGMPKDRFSAEMPDATLATLKIQPSEPRDSAVYFCASGKGGNTEAFFGQGTRLTVV.